This TCR beta chain comes out of a study of T cells expressing NK-cell markers (dated by TCRdb to 2018 to 2020). Context from the whole study: Three sorted T-cell subsets (CD3+CD56+NKG2C+, CD3+CD56+NKG2C- and CD3+CD56-NKG2C+) from several donors had their TCR beta-chain repertoires profiled. Of the eight sequenced donors, seven were found to be HCMV-seropositive and one was found to be HCMV-seronegative. Sequencing of the libraries produced 2 x 150 bp reads on Illumina HiSeq 2000/2500, MiSeq or NextSeq. All eight donors whose samples were sequenced were randomly selected healthy volunteers, three of them men and five women.

Study-wide findings and limitations: Those dominant clonotypes were again the most abundant among CD3+CD56-NKG2C+ cells in a handful of donors, at roughly 25-65%. For about 6 donors, the dominant CD3+CD56+NKG2C+ clonotypes were among the top 10 CD8+ clonotypes and accounted for about 1.0-7.5% of CD8+ T cells. Whether the expanded NKG2C-expressing T cell clones were specific for HCMV antigens remained unclear.

HCMV-specific IgG was detected in serum with a commercial ELISA kit to determine HCMV serostatus. Ficoll density gradient centrifugation was used to isolate peripheral blood mononuclear cells from blood. For sequencing, an Illumina HiSeq 2000 was employed. TCR beta cDNA libraries were made by 5'RACE template switching that added a universal primer site and unique molecular identifiers. Synthesis of cDNA was primed from the TCR beta constant segment and was followed by two consecutive PCR amplification steps. As for how the authors treated the data: MIGEC was used to demultiplex reads and group the reads by UMI, and MiTCR was used to assemble and quantify clonotypes. To exclude erroneous sequences, any TCR cDNA sequence not supported by at least two reads was discarded. Downstream repertoire analysis used the tcR package, and clonotypes were matched across fractions by CDR3 nucleotide sequence plus V segment. VDJmatch was used to annotate antigen specificity against VDJdb, with one amino acid substitution in CDR3 permitted. TCRdb reprocessed the reads, so every CDR3 protein sequence counts as one entry and DNA is not shown. The V and J calls here are based on TCRdb, not the publication. This sample's records show a few hundred thousand distinct CDR3 sequences. Roughly 5.2% of the sample is in the top ten clones.

The CDR3 sequence holds 12 residues, the cysteine and phenylalanine included. The coding DNA is unavailable. Reading the germline V gene gives CDR1 MGHDK and CDR2 SYGVNS. Worth noting for this clonotype: Its antigen remains undetermined.

This clonotype was obtained from a man between 18 and 69 years old in good health. Material: blood T cells: a sorted CD56 or NKG2C T cell subset, CD4+ or CD8+ T cells, or bulk PBMC T cells (not recorded which). This sequence uses TRBV25-1 and TRBJ1-6. The CDR3 loop reads CASSEYAKPLHF. The entire variable domain, with the stretches around the CDR3 drawn from the reference TRBV25-1 and TRBJ1-6 proteins, is EADIYQTPRYLVIGTGKKITLECSQTMGHDKMYWYQQDPGMELHLIHYSYGVNSTEKGDLSSESTVSRIRTEHFPLTLESARPSHTSQYLCASSEYAKPLHFGNGTRLTVT.